Listed below are T cell receptor beta chains from one sample, sequenced in a study of T cell responses to AZD1222 COVID-19 vaccine. Libraries were prepared by immunoSEQ multiplex PCR; TCRdb keeps only in-frame clonotypes and omits some of them. In the table there are about 210,000 clones, around 94% of which are singletons. The sequences come from peripheral blood, collected 28 days after the second dose of the MenACWY control vaccine. These TCRs come from an adult who received the MenACWY meningococcal vaccine as a control. Each CDR3 is given with its conserved first and last residue. A D gene is named only where the DNA matches it firmly. The size entry is marked missing in some rows and otherwise reads once, few, many or a size class.

cdr3_nt cdr3_aa j_call v_call clone_size d_call
TGCGCCAGCAGCTTGGGGTCCTCCCTGGGGGAGACCCAGTACTTC CASSLGSSLGETQYF TRBJ2-5 TRBV5-1 once NA
TGTGCCAGCAGCTTAGAACGGGGGCGGGGAGCTTTCTTT CASSLERGRGAFF TRBJ1-1 TRBV7-8 NA NA
TGTGCCAGCAGCCGGGGATCGCTCGAGCAGTACTTC CASSRGSLEQYF TRBJ2-7 TRBV14 NA NA
TGTGCCAGCAGCCAAGACCCGAGCTCCTACAATGAGCAGTTCTTC CASSQDPSSYNEQFF TRBJ2-1 TRBV3-1/TRBV3-2 NA NA
TGTGCCAGCTCACCAGGGAACAATTCACCCCTCCACTTT CASSPGNNSPLHF TRBJ1-6 TRBV18 NA NA
TGTGCCAGCAGCTTAGGAGTAGCGGGAGGGCAAGAGACCCAGTACTTC CASSLGVAGGQETQYF TRBJ2-5 TRBV7-9 NA TRBD2
TGTGCCAGTAGCCAGGGACGGGAAAAACTGTTTTTT CASSQGREKLFF TRBJ1-4 TRBV19 NA NA
TGTGCCAGCAGCTTAGGTCCGTCTGAGCAGTTCTTC CASSLGPSEQFF TRBJ2-1 TRBV7-2 NA NA
TGTGCCAGCAGCCAAATTAGCTTAGGCGAGCAGTACTTC CASSQISLGEQYF TRBJ2-7 TRBV14 once NA
TGTGCCAGCAGCAAATGGGGCCGTATTTTCACCGGGGAGCTGTTTTTT CASSKWGRIFTGELFF TRBJ2-2 TRBV21-1 NA NA
TGCGCCAGCACCCACGTTCAGGGGGCGGACGGGGAGCTGTTTTTT CASTHVQGADGELFF TRBJ2-2 TRBV5-1 NA TRBD1
TGTGCCAGCAGTCCCCAGACAAGATTGAACACTGAAGCTTTCTTT CASSPQTRLNTEAFF TRBJ1-1 TRBV27 NA NA
TGTGCCAGCAGCTCGAGCGCCAGTCCCTACGAGCAGTACTTC CASSSSASPYEQYF TRBJ2-7 TRBV11-2 once NA
TGTGCCAGCAGTGAAGACTGGACTGGAAACACCATATATTTT CASSEDWTGNTIYF TRBJ1-3 TRBV2 NA NA
TGCGCCAGCAGCCAGAAACTAGACTCTGGAAACACCATATATTTT CASSQKLDSGNTIYF TRBJ1-3 TRBV4-3 once NA
TGTGCCAGTACCAACGGTCCCAGCTCTGGGGCCAACGTCCTGACTTTC CASTNGPSSGANVLTF TRBJ2-6 TRBV19 NA NA
TGTGCCAGCTCACCTATAAACAAGAACACTGAAGCTTTCTTT CASSPINKNTEAFF TRBJ1-1 TRBV18 NA NA
TGTGCCATCAGTGAAACAGGGAACACTGAAGCTTTCTTT CAISETGNTEAFF TRBJ1-1 TRBV10-3 NA NA
TGTGCCAGCAGCGGCTCCACAGGGGTTGCAACTAATGAAAAACTGTTTTTT CASSGSTGVATNEKLFF TRBJ1-4 TRBV5-5 NA TRBD1
TGTGCCAGCAGCCCCGTAGGGACAGGGGCGGAGACCCAGTACTTC CASSPVGTGAETQYF TRBJ2-5 TRBV9 NA TRBD1
TGTGCCAGCAGCCCGGGATATCAGCCCCAGCATTTT CASSPGYQPQHF TRBJ1-5 TRBV28 NA NA
TGTGCCAGCAGTTTACGGGTTAACTATGGCTACACCTTC CASSLRVNYGYTF TRBJ1-2 TRBV27 NA NA
TGTGCCAGCAGCCAAGTTTCAAGCGGGGGGGCAACAGATACGCAGTATTTT CASSQVSSGGATDTQYF TRBJ2-3 TRBV4-2 NA TRBD2
TGTGCCAGCAGCTTGGAGCGGTATGAGCAGTTCTTC CASSLERYEQFF TRBJ2-1 TRBV5-6 NA NA
TGTGCCAGCAGCTCCCCGACTAGCGGGAGTGGGACCGGGGAGCTGTTTTTT CASSSPTSGSGTGELFF TRBJ2-2 TRBV5-5 few TRBD2
TGTGCCAGCATGGAGTTATTAGCCAAAAACATTCAGTACTTC CASMELLAKNIQYF TRBJ2-4 TRBV2 NA NA
TGTGCCAGCAGCAGTGGGAGCACAGATACGCAGTATTTT CASSSGSTDTQYF TRBJ2-3 TRBV7-6 NA NA
TGCGCCAGCGGGTTTGATTTCTACGAGCAGTACTTC CASGFDFYEQYF TRBJ2-7 TRBV5-1 NA NA
TGCAGCGTTGATAGGCAGGGGAATGGCTACACCTTC CSVDRQGNGYTF TRBJ1-2 TRBV29-1 NA NA
TGTGCCAGCAGAAGCAGGGTCAATCAGCCCCAGCATTTT CASRSRVNQPQHF TRBJ1-5 TRBV28 NA NA
TGTGCCAGCAGCCGGGGACTGGGAGAGACCCAGTACTTC CASSRGLGETQYF TRBJ2-5 TRBV7-9 NA NA
TGTGCCAGCAGTTCTACAGGGGTGTCCGGGGAGCTGTTTTTT CASSSTGVSGELFF TRBJ2-2 TRBV27 NA TRBD1
TGTGCCAGCAGCTTGGACAGGGTCACAGATACGCAGTATTTT CASSLDRVTDTQYF TRBJ2-3 TRBV5-4 NA NA
TGTGCCAGCAGTTTACAGGGCACCTATGGCTACACCTTC CASSLQGTYGYTF TRBJ1-2 TRBV27 NA NA
TGTGCCAGCAGCCAAGAGTTGGCTGGGGCCAACGTCCTGACTTTC CASSQELAGANVLTF TRBJ2-6 TRBV4-2 NA NA
TGTGCCAGCAGCATAGACAGGAATATCTATGGCTACACCTTC CASSIDRNIYGYTF TRBJ1-2 TRBV28 once NA
TGTGCCAGCAGCTTACGGGACACCTCGTCGTCCCCCCCGGCCCACAATGAGCAGTTCTTC CASSLRDTSSSPPAHNEQFF TRBJ2-1 TRBV13 NA NA
TGCGCCAGCAGCTTAGCAGGGGCATCCACAGATACGCAGTATTTT CASSLAGASTDTQYF TRBJ2-3 TRBV5-1 NA NA
TGTGCCTGGAGTAAGGGAGGGACTACCTACGAGCAGTACTTC CAWSKGGTTYEQYF TRBJ2-7 TRBV30 NA TRBD2
TGTGCCAGCAGCTTAGAACAAGGCCCCCCGATAAGGGAGCAGTACTTC CASSLEQGPPIREQYF TRBJ2-7 TRBV7-6 NA NA
TGTGCCAGCAGCTCCGCCTCGGGCTCCTATAATTCACCCCTCCACTTT CASSSASGSYNSPLHF TRBJ1-6 TRBV13 NA NA
TGCGCCAGCAGCTCCGGACAGGGGGTTTCGTACGAGCAGTACTTC CASSSGQGVSYEQYF TRBJ2-7 TRBV5-1 NA TRBD1
TGTGCCAGCAGCGTAGGGGAGACTAGATTATACACAGATACGCAGTATTTT CASSVGETRLYTDTQYF TRBJ2-3 TRBV9 NA NA
TGTGCCAGTAGGAGGACGGAGGGGCTGCCCGGTTCCTACAATGAGCAGTTCTTC CASRRTEGLPGSYNEQFF TRBJ2-1 TRBV19 NA NA
TGTGCCAGCTCACCAGCTAGCGGAGCTTTCTACGAGCAGTACTTC CASSPASGAFYEQYF TRBJ2-7 TRBV18 NA TRBD2
TGTGCCTGGAGTGTTCGGGATTTTACTTCCGGGGAGCTGTTTTTT CAWSVRDFTSGELFF TRBJ2-2 TRBV30 NA NA
TGTGCCAGTACGACAGGGAAAGGCACTGAAGCTTTCTTT CASTTGKGTEAFF TRBJ1-1 TRBV19 NA TRBD1
TGTGCCAGCAGCCATGGACAGCCTAGGGGCTCCACAGATACGCAGTATTTT CASSHGQPRGSTDTQYF TRBJ2-3 TRBV3-1/TRBV3-2 NA NA
TGCGCCAGCAGCCAAGAGTGGGGGACTGGGGCCAACGTCCTGACTTTC CASSQEWGTGANVLTF TRBJ2-6 TRBV4-3 few NA
TGTGCCAGCAGTTTACTGGATTCACCCCTCCACTTT CASSLLDSPLHF TRBJ1-6 TRBV28 NA NA
TGTGCCAGCAGCTTAGTAGCGGGCACCGGGGAGCTGTTTTTT CASSLVAGTGELFF TRBJ2-2 TRBV11-2 NA TRBD2
TGTGCCAGCACGGGGGTAAATGAAAAACTGTTTTTT CASTGVNEKLFF TRBJ1-4 TRBV6-1 NA NA
TGTGCCAGCAGACCCGGGACCCAGTACAATGAGCAGTTCTTC CASRPGTQYNEQFF TRBJ2-1 TRBV6-5 NA NA
TGCGCCAGCAGTTTTAGAACGAGCCGAGGAGGGAACACTGAAGCTTTCTTT CASSFRTSRGGNTEAFF TRBJ1-1 TRBV4-1 NA NA
TGTGCCAGCAGGCGGATGACAGGGGGAAAATCACCCCTCCACTTT CASRRMTGGKSPLHF TRBJ1-6 TRBV28 NA TRBD1
TGTGCCAGCAGTTTACCGCGGGGGGCCGGTCAGCCCCAGCATTTT CASSLPRGAGQPQHF TRBJ1-5 TRBV28 NA NA
TGTGCCAGTCGAACGACCGGGCTCCGACAAAGCTACGAGCAGTACTTC CASRTTGLRQSYEQYF TRBJ2-7 TRBV28 NA NA
TGTGCCAGCAGCTTTCTCAGGGAAGAGACCCAGTACTTC CASSFLREETQYF TRBJ2-5 TRBV7-2 NA NA
TGTGCCAGCAGTTACCTATTATCGTTTGTGGGCAGAAACTATGGCTACACCTTC CASSYLLSFVGRNYGYTF TRBJ1-2 TRBV6-2/TRBV6-3 NA NA
TGTGCCAGCAGCCAAGGCCCAGGGCTCGCGTACACCATATATTTT CASSQGPGLAYTIYF TRBJ1-3 TRBV3-1/TRBV3-2 NA NA